The 30 T cell receptor beta chains listed next were all sequenced from one sample in a study of OX40 agonist ivuxolimab in advanced cancers. TCRdb keeps only in-frame clones here, not all; method: immunoSEQ multiplex PCR. The sample includes around 48,000 clones, nearly 85% of them seen just once. The sequences come from CD4+ or CD8+ T cells sorted from blood, collected in a trial of the OX40 agonist ivuxolimab. Receptors were obtained from an adult with an advanced solid tumor such as melanoma, head and neck, liver or kidney cancer.

The V gene is TRBV11-2, the J gene TRBJ1-2; 7 nucleotides agree with TRBD1. CDR3 length equals 14 residues. V lost 1 base and J lost 3; bases outside the gene matches: 2. The germline gives CDR1 SGHAT, CDR2 FQNNGV. CDR3 residues: CASSLGTGHYGYTF. The CDR3 nucleotides are TGTGCCAGCAGCTTAGGGACAGGCCACTATGGCTACACCTTC.

In its sample, this clone was seen once. The V gene is TRBV5-4, the J gene TRBJ2-3, with 9 bases that match TRBD1. V shed 1 base and J 2 bases; nucleotides not matched to a gene: 2. Germline V gene lookup returns CDR1 SGHNT and CDR2 YYREEE (reference sequence). This CDR3 is built from 15 residues. The CDR3 loop reads CASSLRQGDTDTQYF. CDR3 nucleotides: TGTGCCAGCAGCTTGAGACAGGGGGACACAGATACGCAGTATTTT.

The rearrangement joins TRBV19 to TRBJ2-2, with 7 bases fitting TRBD2. J was trimmed by 6 bases and V by 7 bases; bases with no gene match: 8. The length of the CDR3 is 14 residues. Germline-derived CDR1 and CDR2 are LNHDA and SQIVND (reference sequence). The chain's CDR3 is CASNPIGGAGELFF. The CDR3 DNA reads as TGTGCCAGTAATCCGATTGGGGGGGCCGGGGAGCTGTTTTTT. The full variable domain, completed using reference TRBV19 and TRBJ2-2, is DGGITQSPKYLFRKEGQNVTLSCEQNLNHDAMYWYRQDPGQGLRLIYYSQIVNDFQKGDIAEGYSVSREKKESFPLTVTSAQKNPTAFYLCASNPIGGAGELFFGEGSRLTVL.

This clone was seen once. The V and J genes are TRBV29-1 and TRBJ1-2; 8 nucleotides agree with TRBD1. CDR1 is SQVTM and CDR2 is ANQGSEA in the germline V gene. The J segment lost 3 bases and the V segment lost 6 bases, leaving 6 bases of the junction unmatched. The CDR3 is made up of 13 amino acids. CDR3 protein: CSVGQGNDYGYTF. DNA for the CDR3: TGCAGCGTCGGACAGGGAAATGACTATGGCTACACCTTC.

This rearrangement joins TRBV5-1 to TRBJ2-6; D is uncertain. Germline V gives CDR1 SGHRS, CDR2 YFSETQ. Trimming removed 3 bases at V and 0 bases at J, with 7 bases between. There are 15 residues in the CDR3. The CDR3 sequence: CASSSLNSGANVLTF. CDR3 nucleotides: TGCGCCAGCAGCTCCTTGAACTCTGGGGCCAACGTCCTGACTTTC.

The chain recombines TRBV18 with TRBJ2-5; 7 positions match TRBD1. There are 13 residues in the CDR3. The germline V gene encodes CDR1 KGHSH and CDR2 LQKENI. V lost 3 bases, J lost 5 bases, and 3 bases stayed unmatched. CDR3 residues: CASSPGQRETQYF. As DNA, the CDR3 is TGTGCCAGCTCACCGGGACAGCGGGAGACCCAGTACTTC. Complete variable domain (other parts from reference TRBV18 and TRBJ2-5): NAGVMQNPRHLVRRRGQEARLRCSPMKGHSHVYWYRQLPEEGLKFMVYLQKENIIDESGMPKERFSAEFPKEGPSILRIQQVVRGDSAAYFCASSPGQRETQYFGPGTRLLVL.

The chain joins TRBV21-1 to TRBJ1-2. TRBV21-1 is recorded as a pseudogene. This CDR3 is built from 15 residues. The CDR3 sequence: CASSMEGRVVYGYTF. The CDR3 DNA reads as TGTGCCAGCAGCATGGAGGGACGGGTTGTCTATGGCTACACCTTC.

This chain connects TRBV30 to TRBJ1-6, with D hard to call. The germline V gene has CDR1 GTSNPN and CDR2 SVGIG (reference sequence). The CDR3 has 16 amino acids. Trimming took 2 bases from V and 0 from J, leaving 11 bases between them. In nucleotides, the CDR3 is TGTGCCTGGAGTCGGTTGAAGAGCTCCTATAATTCACCCCTCCACTTT. Translated: CAWSRLKSSYNSPLHF.

This clone showed up just once. V and J are TRBV19 and TRBJ1-2; TRBD1 matches at 7 bases. The length of the CDR3 is 15 residues. V lost 5 bases, J lost 4 bases, and 10 bases stayed unmatched. CDR1 and CDR2 (germline): LNHDA, SQIVND (reference sequence). CDR3 amino acids: CASSVEGASSYGYTF. The CDR3 DNA sequence: TGTGCCAGTAGTGTGGAGGGGGCGTCGAGCTATGGCTACACCTTC. Variable domain in full (rest from reference TRBV19 and TRBJ1-2): DGGITQSPKYLFRKEGQNVTLSCEQNLNHDAMYWYRQDPGQGLRLIYYSQIVNDFQKGDIAEGYSVSREKKESFPLTVTSAQKNPTAFYLCASSVEGASSYGYTFGSGTRLTVV.

CDR3 DNA sequence: TGTGCCAGCAGTTACGGGGTTTGGGAGACCCAGTACTTC. As protein: CASSYGVWETQYF. The chain is built from TRBV6-5 and TRBJ2-5; no clear D. V gave up 2 bases and J gave up 5 bases, with 9 bases separating them. The CDR3 is made up of 13 amino acids. Germline CDR1 MNHEY, CDR2 SVGAGI.

The chain combines TRBV11-3 with TRBJ2-7; 7 nucleotides align to TRBD1. V lost 4 bases, J lost 9 bases, and 9 bases stayed unmatched. CDR1 and CDR2 (germline): SGHNT, YENEEA. This CDR3 contains 13 residues. CDR3 protein: CASSSDREGGQYF. In DNA form, the CDR3 reads TGTGCCAGCAGCTCTGACAGGGAAGGCGGGCAGTACTTC.

The chain couples TRBV7-2 to TRBJ1-3; TRBD1 agrees at 8 bases. Germline values: CDR1 SGHTA, CDR2 FQGNSA. This CDR3 is built from 15 residues. V was clipped by 3 bases and J by 2 bases; unmatched bases: 3. The CDR3 here is CASSFQGATGNTIYF. In DNA, the CDR3 is TGTGCCAGCAGCTTTCAGGGGGCTACTGGAAACACCATATATTTT.

The rearrangement links TRBV7-2 to TRBJ2-3; D uncertain. Per the germline V gene, CDR1 is SGHTA and CDR2 is FQGNSA. This CDR3 comprises 13 residues. The V gene lost 4 bases and the J gene lost 1 base, with 6 bases spanning the gap. The CDR3 protein is CASSSARTDTQYF. The CDR3 DNA reads as TGTGCCAGCAGCTCGGCGCGCACAGATACGCAGTATTTT.

The rearrangement joins TRBV6-5 to TRBJ1-2, with 7 bases identical to TRBD1. In germline, CDR1 is MNHEY, CDR2 SVGAGI. The CDR3 length is 14 residues. Germline trimming cut 6 bases from V and 6 bases from J; bases unmatched to any gene: 10. The CDR3 is CASSSLTGADGYTF. CDR3 DNA sequence: TGTGCCAGCAGCTCCCTAACAGGGGCGGATGGCTACACCTTC.

CDR3 protein: CASSGDRTGASYGYTF. The DNA for the CDR3 is TGTGCCAGCAGCGGCGACCGGACAGGAGCCTCCTATGGCTACACCTTC. The rearrangement uses TRBV9 and TRBJ1-2; the match to TRBD1 covers 7 bases. The germline gives CDR1 SGDLS, CDR2 YYNGEE. The CDR3 spans 16 residues. The junction had 12 bases not matched to a gene; V was cut back by 3 bases and J by 4 bases.

The chain combines TRBV5-8 with TRBJ1-5; D possibly corresponds to TRBD1 (6 bases). V lost 0 bases, J lost 1 base, and 11 bases lay in between. Germline CDR1 reads SGHTS; CDR2 reads YDEGEE. The CDR3 covers 16 residues. The CDR3 DNA follows: TGTGCCAGCAGCTTGGGGGGACATTTGAGCAATCAGCCCCAGCATTTT. Protein: CASSLGGHLSNQPQHF.

This chain links TRBV6-4 with TRBJ1-2, with D perhaps TRBD1 (6 bases). V lost 5 bases to trimming and J lost 7 bases, with 17 bases between them. Germline loops: CDR1 MRHNA, CDR2 SNTAGT. This CDR3 has 14 residues. The CDR3 DNA is TGTGCCAGCAGTCAGACCAGGGGAACGGGTGGCTACACCTTC. This encodes CASSQTRGTGGYTF.

The rearrangement uses TRBV6-6 and TRBJ2-3, with 10 bases that match TRBD1. Trimming took 5 bases from V and 4 from J; bases not matched to a gene: 3. This CDR3 contains 14 residues. CDR1 and CDR2 from the germline V gene are MNHNY and SVGAGI (reference sequence). CDR3 in amino acids: CASSPGTGADTQYF. The CDR3 DNA reads as TGTGCCAGCAGTCCCGGGACAGGGGCAGATACGCAGTATTTT.

The rearrangement uses TRBV7-2 and TRBJ2-3, with a tentative D call TRBD1 (6 bases). This CDR3 contains 15 residues. The germline gives CDR1 SGHTA, CDR2 FQGNSA. The V gene lost 5 bases and the J gene lost 3 bases, with 15 bases spanning the gap. The CDR3 DNA reads as TGTGCCAGCAGCGAATCCCCCGGGACAACAGATACGCAGTATTTT. Its translation is CASSESPGTTDTQYF.

The rearrangement uses TRBV6-6 and TRBJ2-3; TRBD2 agrees at 13 bases. Per the germline V gene, CDR1 is MNHNY and CDR2 is SVGAGI (reference sequence). Unmatched junction bases numbered 3, after V lost 5 bases and J lost 1 base. CDR3 length: 16 amino acids. The DNA for the CDR3 is TGTGCCAGCAGTAGAGGGACTAGCGGGGGCACAGATACGCAGTATTTT. Amino acid sequence: CASSRGTSGGTDTQYF.

The V call is TRBV7-2, the J call TRBJ2-1, with D unresolved. This CDR3 region has 13 residues. The germline CDR1 and CDR2 sequences are SGHTA and FQGNSA. V was pared by 1 base and J by 5 bases, with 6 bases between. DNA for the CDR3: TGTGCCAGCAGCTTAGGGCCCAACAATGAGCAGTTCTTC. This encodes CASSLGPNNEQFF.

The chain links TRBV29-1 to TRBJ2-7; perhaps TRBD1 as D (6 bases). The CDR3 extends over 13 amino acids. CDR1 and CDR2 from the germline V gene are SQVTM and ANQGSEA. V was cut by 1 base and J by 3 bases, with 10 bases left in between. The DNA for the CDR3 is TGCAGCGTTGAAGGACAGGCCGGCTACGAGCAGTACTTC. Encoded protein: CSVEGQAGYEQYF.

The rearrangement links TRBV30 to TRBJ2-2, with a possible D match to TRBD1 (6 bases). CDR3 size: 12 residues. From germline, CDR1 is GTSNPN and CDR2 SVGIG (reference sequence). Deletions cut 4 bases from V and 6 bases from J, with 9 bases between. In nucleotides, the CDR3 is TGTGCCTGGAACAGGGTCCCCGGGGAGCTGTTTTTT. The encoded protein is CAWNRVPGELFF.

The rearrangement joins TRBV4-3 to TRBJ1-1; D unresolved. Germline-derived CDR1 and CDR2 are LGHNA and YSLEER. V was cut by 0 bases and J by 3 bases, with 14 bases left in between. The CDR3 is 16 residues long. The CDR3 loop is CASSQDQSRRYTEAFF. The CDR3 DNA is TGCGCCAGCAGCCAAGACCAATCCCGACGATACACTGAAGCTTTCTTT.

The rearrangement uses TRBV25-1 and TRBJ1-4, with 10 bases aligning to TRBD1. The CDR3 covers 15 residues. From germline, CDR1 is MGHDK and CDR2 SYGVNS. Trimming took 4 bases from V and 3 from J; bases not matched to a gene: 2. CDR3 region: CASSGQGAANEKLFF. The CDR3 DNA is TGTGCCAGCAGTGGACAGGGGGCAGCTAATGAAAAACTGTTTTTT.

The chain recombines TRBV11-3 with TRBJ1-1; possible D gene TRBD1, 5 bases. The CDR3 contains 16 residues. Germline V gene data show CDR1 as SGHNT and CDR2 as YENEEA. The germline V and J ends were trimmed by 0 bases and 3 bases, with 14 bases remaining between them. DNA for the CDR3: TGTGCCAGCAGCTTAGATGGATTTTCAGGGCACACTGAAGCTTTCTTT. Translating gives CASSLDGFSGHTEAFF.

The rearrangement uses TRBV5-6 and TRBJ1-2, with 7 bases identical to TRBD1. The CDR3 is 17 residues long. After removal of 1 base from V and 7 bases from J, the junction contained 16 bases not matched to a gene. Germline CDR1 SGHDT, CDR2 YYEEEE. CDR3 in DNA: TGTGCCAGCAGCTTGATGACAGGGACGCCGCCGTTAGGTGGCTACACCTTC. Protein: CASSLMTGTPPLGGYTF.

The genes are TRBV6-5 and TRBJ1-2, with TRBD1 matching over 8 bases. CDR3 length: 13 amino acids. Trimming took 5 bases from V and 3 from J; bases not matched to a gene: 2. Germline values: CDR1 MNHEY, CDR2 SVGAGI. The CDR3 is CASSGQGHYGYTF. The CDR3 DNA is TGTGCCAGCAGTGGACAGGGCCACTATGGCTACACCTTC.

This clone rates as medium-sized. The chain carries TRBV21-1 and TRBJ1-1; the table's D gene call, TRBD1, was not cross checked with the DNA. TRBV21-1 is deemed a pseudogene. This CDR3 spans 11 amino acids. CDR3 amino acids: CASSTQGGAFF. CDR3 DNA: TGTGCCAGCAGCACACAGGGGGGGGCTTTCTTT.

The V and J genes are TRBV5-1 and TRBJ1-4; D is ambiguous. Trimming left V 2 bases short and J 4 bases short, with 15 bases between. CDR3 length: 16 residues. CDR1 and CDR2 from the germline V gene are SGHRS and YFSETQ. CDR3 coding DNA: TGCGCCAGCAGCTTTAGCCCTCTCCCATTTAATGAAAAACTGTTTTTT. As protein: CASSFSPLPFNEKLFF. Full variable domain (outside the CDR3, taken from reference TRBV5-1 and TRBJ1-4): KAGVTQTPRYLIKTRGQQVTLSCSPISGHRSVSWYQQTPGQGLQFLFEYFSETQRNKGNFPGRFSGRQFSNSRSEMNVSTLELGDSALYLCASSFSPLPFNEKLFFGSGTQLSVL.